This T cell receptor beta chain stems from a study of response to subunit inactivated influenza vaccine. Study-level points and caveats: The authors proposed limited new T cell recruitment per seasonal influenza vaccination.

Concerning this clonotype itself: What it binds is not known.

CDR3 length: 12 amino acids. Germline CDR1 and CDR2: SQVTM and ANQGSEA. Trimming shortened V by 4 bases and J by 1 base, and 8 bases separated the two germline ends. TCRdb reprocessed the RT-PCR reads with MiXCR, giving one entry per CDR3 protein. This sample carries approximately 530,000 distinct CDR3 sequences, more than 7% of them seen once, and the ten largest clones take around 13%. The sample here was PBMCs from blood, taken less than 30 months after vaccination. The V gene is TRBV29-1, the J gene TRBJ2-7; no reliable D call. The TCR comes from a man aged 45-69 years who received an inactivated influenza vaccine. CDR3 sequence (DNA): TGCAGCGTTGGAAGGGTTTCCTACGAGCAGTACTTC. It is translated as CSVGRVSYEQYF.